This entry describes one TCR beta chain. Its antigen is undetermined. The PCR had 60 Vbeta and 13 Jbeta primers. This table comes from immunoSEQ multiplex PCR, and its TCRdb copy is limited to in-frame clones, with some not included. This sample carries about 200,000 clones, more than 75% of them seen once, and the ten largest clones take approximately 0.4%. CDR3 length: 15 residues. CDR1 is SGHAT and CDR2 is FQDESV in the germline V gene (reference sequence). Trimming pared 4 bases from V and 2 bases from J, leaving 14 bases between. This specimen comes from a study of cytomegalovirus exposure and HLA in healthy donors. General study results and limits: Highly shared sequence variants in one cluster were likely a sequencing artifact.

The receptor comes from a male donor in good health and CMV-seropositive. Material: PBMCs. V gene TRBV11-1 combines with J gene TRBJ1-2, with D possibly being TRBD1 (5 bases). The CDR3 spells CASSSRQNFNYGYTF. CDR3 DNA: TGTGCCAGCAGCTCCCGACAGAACTTCAACTATGGCTACACCTTC.